Below are 28 T cell receptor beta chains sequenced from a single sample in a study of blood T cell repertoires in COVID-19. This table comes from immunoSEQ multiplex PCR, and its TCRdb copy is limited to in-frame clones, with some not included. The repertoire includes approximately 300,000 clones, roughly 90% of them detected once, and approximately 17% sits in the top ten. Sequenced sample: PBMCs or T cells enriched from blood (not recorded which). The receptors derive from a woman aged 25 to 39 who had recovered from COVID-19.

Details on this clone: The sample contains more than one DNA sequence encoding this CDR3. The chain carries TRBV19 and TRBJ2-1, with D possibly being TRBD2 (5 bases). This CDR3 is built from 14 residues. From germline, CDR1 is LNHDA and CDR2 SQIVND (reference sequence). V lost 2 bases and J 5 bases, leaving 10 bases between the germline ends. The CDR3, as DNA: TGTGCCAGTAGTATACTAGCAGGAAACAATGAGCAGTTCTTC. Its protein is CASSILAGNNEQFF.

This rearrangement joins TRBV28 to TRBJ1-1; 7 nucleotides align to TRBD1. V was pared by 3 bases and J by 3 bases, with 16 bases of the junction left unmatched. The CDR3 has 18 amino acids. Germline V gene lookup returns CDR1 MDHEN and CDR2 SYDVKM. The CDR3 region is CASSFPSLWDRSHTEAFF. CDR3 bases: TGTGCCAGCAGTTTCCCATCTTTGTGGGACAGATCCCACACTGAAGCTTTCTTT.

The genes are TRBV18 and TRBJ2-7, with 8 bases fitting TRBD2. The CDR3 has 14 residues. V was clipped by 6 bases and J by 2 bases; unmatched bases: 6. CDR1 and CDR2 (germline): KGHSH, LQKENI. The CDR3 protein is CASSRLATTYEQYF. In DNA, the CDR3 is TGTGCCAGCTCGAGACTAGCGACCACCTACGAGCAGTACTTC.

V gene TRBV5-4 combines with J gene TRBJ2-7, with TRBD2 as a possible D gene (7 bases). The germline CDR1 and CDR2 sequences are SGHNT and YYREEE (reference sequence). CDR3 size: 13 residues. Deletions cut 4 bases from V and 2 bases from J, with 10 bases between. CDR3 in DNA: TGTGCCAGCAGCGGGGGGGCCACCTACGAGCAGTACTTC. It is translated as CASSGGATYEQYF.

This rearrangement joins TRBV18 to TRBJ2-1; TRBD1 matches 7 bases. Germline CDR1 is KGHSH and CDR2 is LQKENI. This CDR3 contains 17 residues. V shed 2 bases, J shed 3 bases, and the junction held 10 bases outside the gene matches. The CDR3 coding sequence is TGTGCCAGCTCACCAAAAGGACAGGCAAATCACTACAATGAGCAGTTCTTC. This sequence encodes CASSPKGQANHYNEQFF. Full variable domain (missing parts from reference TRBV18 and TRBJ2-1): NAGVMQNPRHLVRRRGQEARLRCSPMKGHSHVYWYRQLPEEGLKFMVYLQKENIIDESGMPKERFSAEFPKEGPSILRIQQVVRGDSAAYFCASSPKGQANHYNEQFFGPGTRLTVL.

The chain recombines TRBV27 with TRBJ2-7; 7 bases map to TRBD2. With 5 bases clipped from V and 4 bases from J, the junction kept 8 bases outside the gene matches. The CDR3 has 14 amino acids. Germline CDR1 and CDR2: MNHEY and SMNVEV (reference sequence). The CDR3 spells CASSRRTSQYEQYF. CDR3 DNA sequence: TGTGCCAGCAGTCGTAGGACTAGTCAATACGAGCAGTACTTC.

A single count supports this clone. J is TRBJ1-2 and V is TRBV30, with D hard to call. V shed 2 bases and J shed 5 bases, with 15 bases lying between them. CDR3 length equals 14 residues. Germline V CDR1 and CDR2: GTSNPN, SVGIG (reference sequence). CDR3: CAWSTGSANYGYTF. The CDR3 nucleotides read TGTGCCTGGAGTACCGGGTCTGCAAATTATGGCTACACCTTC.

This rearrangement joins TRBV6-5 to TRBJ2-1; 7 bases are shared with TRBD2. After removal of 0 bases from V and 15 bases from J, the junction contained 5 bases not matched to a gene. Per germline, CDR1 MNHEY and CDR2 SVGAGI. This CDR3 comprises 12 residues. In DNA, the CDR3 is TGTGCCAGCAGTTACTCGGGGGGGAGGACGTTCTTC. It is translated as CASSYSGGRTFF.

The table lists this clone with a count of one. This rearrangement joins TRBV5-5 to TRBJ1-5; D ambiguous. With 3 bases removed from V and 0 bases from J, the gap between germline ends came to 13 bases. In germline, CDR1 is SGHKS, CDR2 YYEKEE (reference sequence). This CDR3 has 16 amino acids. CDR3 amino acids: CASSYLPGDSNQPQHF. CDR3 DNA sequence: TGTGCCAGCAGCTACCTCCCGGGAGATAGCAATCAGCCCCAGCATTTT.

Here the CDR3 reads CSVGQGGNQPQHF. DNA for the CDR3: TGCAGCGTTGGGCAGGGTGGGAATCAGCCCCAGCATTTT. The chain carries TRBV29-1 and TRBJ1-5, with D possibly matching TRBD1 (5 bases). This CDR3 comprises 13 residues. The germline gives CDR1 SQVTM, CDR2 ANQGSEA. Trimming left V 4 bases short and J 4 bases short, with 11 bases between.

The CDR3 here is CSASGVSGRLHEQYF. CDR3 nucleotides: TGCAGTGCTAGTGGGGTTAGCGGGAGGCTGCACGAGCAGTACTTC. The genes are TRBV20-1 and TRBJ2-7, with 10 nucleotides matching TRBD2. Germline assignment: CDR1 DFQATT and CDR2 SNEGSKA (reference sequence). With V trimmed by 3 bases and J by 5 bases, 10 bases remained unmatched. CDR3 length: 15 residues.

The chain links TRBV20-1 to TRBJ1-1; D not certain. Germline V gene lookup returns CDR1 DFQATT and CDR2 SNEGSKA (reference sequence). V lost 7 bases and J lost 10, with 10 bases in between. The length of the CDR3 is 9 residues. The CDR3 DNA is TGCAGTGGAGAGAGTTCAGCTTTCTTT. Its protein product is CSGESSAFF.

The chain joins TRBV28 to TRBJ1-5; 8 bases agree with TRBD1. With 10 bases clipped from V and 2 bases from J, the junction kept 4 bases outside the gene matches. The CDR3 has 13 residues. The V gene's germline CDR1 is MDHEN and CDR2 SYDVKM. The CDR3 nucleotides read TGTGCCATCAGGGGGCCGGGCAATCAGCCCCAGCATTTT. Residues: CAIRGPGNQPQHF.

The chain joins TRBV11-2 to TRBJ1-2; 8 bases agree with TRBD1. The CDR3 has 14 amino acids. J lost 9 bases, V lost 8 bases, and 14 bases had no gene match. Germline lookup yields CDR1 SGHAT and CDR2 FQNNGV. The CDR3 is CASGIDRGRGSYTF. CDR3 DNA: TGTGCCAGCGGAATCGACAGGGGCCGAGGAAGCTACACCTTC.

The chain carries TRBV9 and TRBJ1-2, with a tentative D call TRBD1 (6 bases). CDR3 length: 14 amino acids. CDR1 SGDLS and CDR2 YYNGEE come from the germline V gene. V was shortened by 4 bases and J by 8 bases, with 18 bases between the two germline ends. The CDR3 sequence: CASSPEGRGRGYTF. The DNA of the CDR3 is TGTGCCAGCAGCCCGGAAGGCAGGGGCCGAGGCTACACCTTC.

CDR3 DNA sequence: TGTGCCAGCAGGCCGCGGGAGCAGTACTTC. Translating gives CASRPREQYF. This chain uses TRBV2 with TRBJ2-7, with unresolved D. Germline V gene lookup returns CDR1 SNHLY and CDR2 FYNNEI. Trimming left V 6 bases short and J 7 bases short, with 7 bases between. The CDR3 is 10 amino acids. Complete variable domain (other parts from reference TRBV2 and TRBJ2-7): EPEVTQTPSHQVTQMGQEVILRCVPISNHLYFYWYRQILGQKVEFLVSFYNNEISEKSEIFDDQFSVERPDGSNFTLKIRSTKLEDSAMYFCASRPREQYFGPGTRLTVT.

A note on this clone: Other DNA sequences of this sample code for an identical CDR3. V is TRBV28 and J is TRBJ2-5, with D unresolved. The V end was cut by 6 bases, the J end by 1 base, with 3 bases between. Germline assignment: CDR1 MDHEN and CDR2 SYDVKM. The CDR3 has 11 residues. CDR3 sequence reads: CASSRQETQYF. For the CDR3, the DNA is TGTGCCAGCAGCCGCCAAGAGACCCAGTACTTC.

The chain employs TRBV4-1 and TRBJ1-2; no definite D call. The ends were cut back, 0 bases at V and 5 bases at J, with 10 bases in the middle. The length of the CDR3 is 14 residues. The germline CDR1 and CDR2 sequences are MGHRA and YSYEKL. The CDR3 protein is CASSQDYGSYGYTF. CDR3 DNA sequence: TGCGCCAGCAGCCAAGATTACGGGAGTTATGGCTACACCTTC.

This chain joins TRBV28 and TRBJ1-2; 7 bases fit TRBD1. V was pared by 5 bases and J by 3 bases, with 3 bases of the junction left unmatched. The CDR3 spans 13 residues. Germline V lookup: CDR1 MDHEN, CDR2 SYDVKM. The CDR3 spells CASSQQGHYGYTF. The CDR3 bases are TGTGCCAGCAGTCAACAGGGGCACTATGGCTACACCTTC.

The chain uses TRBV27 and TRBJ1-6, with 7 nucleotides matching TRBD1. The CDR3 is 12 amino acids. The ends lost 5 bases at V and 9 bases at J; junction bases unmatched: 1. Germline CDR1 MNHEY, CDR2 SMNVEV (reference sequence). The CDR3 region is CASSEGASPLHF. CDR3 DNA sequence: TGTGCCAGCAGTGAGGGGGCTTCACCCCTCCACTTT.

The chain joins TRBV7-2 to TRBJ2-3; the match to TRBD2 covers 11 bases. V shed 10 bases and J 6 bases; nucleotides not matched to a gene: 18. Germline lookup yields CDR1 SGHTA and CDR2 FQGNSA. The CDR3 spans 17 residues. The DNA for the CDR3 is TGTGCCACCCAAACTAGCGGGGGCGACCGACCTGCCGATACGCAGTATTTT. Translated: CATQTSGGDRPADTQYF.

This chain uses TRBV11-1 with TRBJ1-5; TRBD1 aligns across 9 bases. CDR3 length equals 15 residues. J was trimmed by 3 bases and V by 6 bases; bases with no gene match: 6. The germline V gene encodes CDR1 SGHAT and CDR2 FQDESV (reference sequence). The CDR3 region has the DNA TGTGCCAGCAGTCTGGACAGGGGAGACAATCAGCCCCAGCATTTT. It translates to CASSLDRGDNQPQHF.

V and J are TRBV27 and TRBJ2-1; 8 bases are a match to TRBD1. This CDR3 comprises 15 residues. Per the germline V gene, CDR1 is MNHEY and CDR2 is SMNVEV (reference sequence). V lost 7 bases to trimming and J lost 5 bases; unmatched junction nucleotides: 10. CDR3 coding DNA: TGTGCCAGCACCCTGGGGACAGGAGGCAACAATGAGCAGTTCTTC. Amino acid sequence: CASTLGTGGNNEQFF.

The V gene is TRBV11-3, the J gene TRBJ2-7; 9 nucleotides agree with TRBD1. In germline, CDR1 is SGHNT, CDR2 YENEEA. J lost 1 base, V lost 5 bases, and 18 bases had no gene match. CDR3 length: 19 residues. Here the CDR3 reads CASSPWGLPRTGVSYEQYF. Written as DNA, the CDR3 is TGTGCCAGCAGCCCTTGGGGTCTCCCTCGGACAGGGGTGTCCTACGAGCAGTACTTC.

This chain connects TRBV11-2 to TRBJ1-1, with D unclear. V was shortened by 1 base and J by 1 base, with 13 bases between the two germline ends. CDR3 length equals 16 residues. Germline V gene data show CDR1 as SGHAT and CDR2 as FQNNGV. For the CDR3, the DNA is TGTGCCAGCAGCTTAGCTACCGGGGTGGGGAACACTGAAGCTTTCTTT. Translation gives CASSLATGVGNTEAFF.

The chain couples TRBV7-2 to TRBJ1-2; perhaps TRBD1 as D (5 bases). Germline assignment: CDR1 SGHTA and CDR2 FQGNSA. V lost 2 bases, J lost 8 bases, and 12 bases lay in between. The CDR3 is 13 amino acids. The CDR3 DNA follows: TGTGCCAGCAGCTTACGGGACTTGAGGGGCTACACCTTC. Its translation is CASSLRDLRGYTF.

The J gene is TRBJ2-1, the V gene TRBV7-8; perhaps TRBD2 as D (5 bases). CDR1 SGHVS and CDR2 FQNEAQ come from the germline V gene. This CDR3 spans 13 amino acids. V lost 4 bases and J 9 bases, leaving 13 bases between the germline ends. CDR3 region: CASSYRVGVEQFF. The DNA for the CDR3 is TGTGCCAGCAGCTACCGGGTCGGGGTTGAGCAGTTCTTC.

J is TRBJ2-7 and V is TRBV11-2, with TRBD1 matching over 7 bases. V lost 3 bases to trimming and J lost 4 bases; unmatched junction nucleotides: 6. The CDR3 is 14 residues long. Germline values: CDR1 SGHAT, CDR2 FQNNGV. The CDR3 loop reads CASSFLDREYEQYF. DNA of the CDR3: TGTGCCAGCAGCTTTCTAGACAGGGAATACGAGCAGTACTTC.